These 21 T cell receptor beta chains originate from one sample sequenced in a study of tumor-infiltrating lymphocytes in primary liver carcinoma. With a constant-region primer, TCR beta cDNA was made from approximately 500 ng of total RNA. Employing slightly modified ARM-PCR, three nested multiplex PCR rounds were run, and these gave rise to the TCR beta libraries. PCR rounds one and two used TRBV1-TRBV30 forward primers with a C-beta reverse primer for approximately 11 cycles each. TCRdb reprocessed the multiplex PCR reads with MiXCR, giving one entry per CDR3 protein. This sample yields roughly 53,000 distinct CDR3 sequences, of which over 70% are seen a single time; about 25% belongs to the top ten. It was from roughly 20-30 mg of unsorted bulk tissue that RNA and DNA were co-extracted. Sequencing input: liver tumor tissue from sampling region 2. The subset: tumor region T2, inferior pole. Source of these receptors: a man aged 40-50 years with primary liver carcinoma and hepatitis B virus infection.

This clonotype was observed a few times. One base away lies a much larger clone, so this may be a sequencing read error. The chain's CDR3 is CASSFEPGQAYYDYTF. In DNA, the CDR3 is TGTGCCAGCAGCTTTGAACCGGGACAGGCGTACTATGACTACACCTTC. J is TRBJ1-2 and V is TRBV5-6; 8 positions agree with TRBD1. The CDR3 contains 16 residues. CDR1 is SGHDT, CDR2 YYEEEE, per germline.

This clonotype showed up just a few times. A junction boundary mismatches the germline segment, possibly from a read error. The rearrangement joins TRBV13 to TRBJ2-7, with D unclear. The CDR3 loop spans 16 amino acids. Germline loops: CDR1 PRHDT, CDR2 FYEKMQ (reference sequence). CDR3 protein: CASSRTHRMSSYEQYF. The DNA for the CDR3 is TGTGCCAGCAGCCGAACTCACCGGATGAGCTCCTACGAGCAATACTTT.

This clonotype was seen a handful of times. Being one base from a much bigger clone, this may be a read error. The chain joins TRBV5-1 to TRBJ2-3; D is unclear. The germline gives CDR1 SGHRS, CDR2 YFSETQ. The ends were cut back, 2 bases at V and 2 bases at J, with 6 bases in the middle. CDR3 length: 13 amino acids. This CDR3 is CASSFSITDTQYF. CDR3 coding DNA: TGCGCCAGCAGCTTCTCTATCACAGATACGCAGTATTTT.

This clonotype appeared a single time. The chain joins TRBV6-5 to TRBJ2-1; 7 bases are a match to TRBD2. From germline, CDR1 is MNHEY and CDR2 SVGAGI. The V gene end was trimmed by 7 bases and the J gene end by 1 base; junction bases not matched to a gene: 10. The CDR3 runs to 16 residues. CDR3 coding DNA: TGTGCCAGCAAACAGACGAGCGGGGCGTCCTACAATGAGCAGTTCTTC. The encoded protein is CASKQTSGASYNEQFF.

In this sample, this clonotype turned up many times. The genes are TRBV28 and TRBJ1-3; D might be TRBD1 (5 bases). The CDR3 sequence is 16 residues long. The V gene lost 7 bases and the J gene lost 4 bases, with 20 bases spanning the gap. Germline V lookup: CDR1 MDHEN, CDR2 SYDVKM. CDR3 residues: CASTPLVTAKGNTIYF. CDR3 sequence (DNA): TGTGCCAGCACTCCTCTAGTGACAGCAAAAGGAAACACCATATATTTT.

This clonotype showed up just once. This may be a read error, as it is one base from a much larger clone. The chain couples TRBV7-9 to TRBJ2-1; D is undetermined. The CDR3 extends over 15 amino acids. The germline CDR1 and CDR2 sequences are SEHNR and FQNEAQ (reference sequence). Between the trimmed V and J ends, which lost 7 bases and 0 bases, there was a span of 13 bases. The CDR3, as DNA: TGTGCCAGCACTTTCACTGGTGCCTCCTACAATGAGCAGTTCTTC. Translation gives CASTFTGASYNEQFF.

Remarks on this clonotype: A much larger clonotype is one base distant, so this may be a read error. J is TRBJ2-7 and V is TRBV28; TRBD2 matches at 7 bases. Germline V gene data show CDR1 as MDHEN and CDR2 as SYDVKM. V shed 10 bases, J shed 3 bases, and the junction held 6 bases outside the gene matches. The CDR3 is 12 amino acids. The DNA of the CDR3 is TGTGCCAACAAATTAGCGGGCTACGAGCAGTACTTC. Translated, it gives CANKLAGYEQYF.

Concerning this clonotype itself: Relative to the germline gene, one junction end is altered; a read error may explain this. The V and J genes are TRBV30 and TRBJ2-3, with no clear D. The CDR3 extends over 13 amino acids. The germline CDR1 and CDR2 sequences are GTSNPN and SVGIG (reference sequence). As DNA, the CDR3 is TGTGCCTGGAGGGTTTACAGCACAGTTACGCAGTATTTT. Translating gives CAWRVYSTVTQYF.

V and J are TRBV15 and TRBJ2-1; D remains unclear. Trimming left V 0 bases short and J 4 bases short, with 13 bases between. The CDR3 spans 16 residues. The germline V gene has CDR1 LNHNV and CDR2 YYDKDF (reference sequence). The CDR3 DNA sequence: TGTGCCACCAGCAGAGATCTCGGACCTAATTACAATGAGCAGTTCTTC. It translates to CATSRDLGPNYNEQFF.

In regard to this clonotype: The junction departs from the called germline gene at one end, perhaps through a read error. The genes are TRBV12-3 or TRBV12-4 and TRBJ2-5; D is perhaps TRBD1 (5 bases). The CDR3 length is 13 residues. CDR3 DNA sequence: TGTGCCAACAGTTGGGGCCTTAAAGAGACCCAGTACTTC. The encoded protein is CANSWGLKETQYF.

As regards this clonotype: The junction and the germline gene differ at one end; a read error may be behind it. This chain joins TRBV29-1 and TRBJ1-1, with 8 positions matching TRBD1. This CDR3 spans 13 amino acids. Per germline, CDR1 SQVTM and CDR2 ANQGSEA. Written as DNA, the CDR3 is TGTAGCGTCCGGACAGGGTTGATCACTGAAACTTTCTTT. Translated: CSVRTGLITETFF.

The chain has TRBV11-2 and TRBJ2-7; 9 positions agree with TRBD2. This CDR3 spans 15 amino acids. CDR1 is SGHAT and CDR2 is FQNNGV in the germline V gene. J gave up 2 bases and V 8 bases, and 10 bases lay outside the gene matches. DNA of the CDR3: TGTGCCAGCTACATAGGAGCTAGCGGGACCTACGAGCAGTACTTC. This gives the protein CASYIGASGTYEQYF.

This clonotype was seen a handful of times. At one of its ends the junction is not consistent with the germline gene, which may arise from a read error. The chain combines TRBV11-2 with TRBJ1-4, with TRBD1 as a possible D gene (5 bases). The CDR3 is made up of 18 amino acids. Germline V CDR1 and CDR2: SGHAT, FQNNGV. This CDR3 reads CASSADLRDGRSNEKLFF. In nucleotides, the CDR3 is TGTGCCAGCAGCGCCGACCTCCGGGACGGGCGATCTAATGAAAAGCTGTTTTTT. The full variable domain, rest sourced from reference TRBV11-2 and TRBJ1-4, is EAGVAQSPRYKIIEKRQSVAFWCNPISGHATLYWYQQILGQGPKLLIQFQNNGVVDDSQLPKDRFSAERLKGVDSTLKIQPAKLEDSAVYLCASSADLRDGRSNEKLFFGSGTQLSVL.

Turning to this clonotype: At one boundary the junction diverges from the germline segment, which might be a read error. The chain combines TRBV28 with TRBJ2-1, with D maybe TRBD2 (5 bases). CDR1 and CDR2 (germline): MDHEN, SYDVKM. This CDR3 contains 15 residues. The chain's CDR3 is CANSPRSGTYNEQFF. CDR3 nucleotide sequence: TGTGCCAACAGTCCCCGCAGCGGTACGTACAATGAGCAGTTCTTC.

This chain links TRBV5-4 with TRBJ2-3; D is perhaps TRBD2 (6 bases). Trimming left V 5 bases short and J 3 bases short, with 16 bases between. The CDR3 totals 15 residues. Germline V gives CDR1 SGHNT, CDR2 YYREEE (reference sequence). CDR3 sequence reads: CASRASVTWTDTQYF. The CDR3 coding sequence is TGTGCCAGCAGGGCTAGCGTGACCTGGACAGATACGCAGTATTTT.

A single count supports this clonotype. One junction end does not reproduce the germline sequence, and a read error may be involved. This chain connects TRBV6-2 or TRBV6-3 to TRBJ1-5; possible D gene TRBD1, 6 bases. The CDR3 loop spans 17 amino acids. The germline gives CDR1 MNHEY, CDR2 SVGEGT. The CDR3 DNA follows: TGTGGCAGCAGTTACTATGGGCAGGGGTTAGAGAATCAGTCCCAGCATTTT. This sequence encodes CGSSYYGQGLENQSQHF.

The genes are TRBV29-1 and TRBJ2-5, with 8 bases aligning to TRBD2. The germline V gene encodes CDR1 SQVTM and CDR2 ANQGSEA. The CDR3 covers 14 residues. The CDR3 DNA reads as TGCAACATTCGAGGGAGCGGGAGTTCAGAGACCCAGTACTTC. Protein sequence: CNIRGSGSSETQYF.

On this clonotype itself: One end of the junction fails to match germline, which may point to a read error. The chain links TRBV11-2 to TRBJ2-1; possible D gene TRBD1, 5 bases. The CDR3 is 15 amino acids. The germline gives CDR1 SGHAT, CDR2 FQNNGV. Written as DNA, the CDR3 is TGTGCCACAGGGCAAGACCGGCCATCCTGCAATGAGCAGTTCTTC. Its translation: CATGQDRPSCNEQFF.

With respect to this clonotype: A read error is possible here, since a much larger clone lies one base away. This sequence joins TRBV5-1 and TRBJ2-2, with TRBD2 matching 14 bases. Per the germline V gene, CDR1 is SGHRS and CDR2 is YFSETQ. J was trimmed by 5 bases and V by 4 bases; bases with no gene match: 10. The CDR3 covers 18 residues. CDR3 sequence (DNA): TGCGCCAGCAGCCTAGGGACTAGCGGGAGAGTGAAGACCGGGGAGCTGTTTTTT. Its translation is CASSLGTSGRVKTGELFF.

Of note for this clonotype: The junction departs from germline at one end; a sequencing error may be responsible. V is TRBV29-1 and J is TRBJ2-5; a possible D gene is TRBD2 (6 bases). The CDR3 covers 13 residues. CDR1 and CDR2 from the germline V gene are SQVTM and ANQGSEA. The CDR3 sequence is CRVGRRAAETHYF. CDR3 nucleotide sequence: TGCAGAGTTGGTAGGAGGGCCGCTGAGACCCACTACTTC.

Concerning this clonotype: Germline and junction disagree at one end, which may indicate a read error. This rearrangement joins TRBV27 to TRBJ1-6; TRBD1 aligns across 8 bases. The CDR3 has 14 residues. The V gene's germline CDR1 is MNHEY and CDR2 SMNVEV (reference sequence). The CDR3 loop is CANSQTGGGSPLHF. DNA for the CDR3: TGTGCCAACAGTCAAACAGGGGGAGGATCACCCCTCCACTTT.